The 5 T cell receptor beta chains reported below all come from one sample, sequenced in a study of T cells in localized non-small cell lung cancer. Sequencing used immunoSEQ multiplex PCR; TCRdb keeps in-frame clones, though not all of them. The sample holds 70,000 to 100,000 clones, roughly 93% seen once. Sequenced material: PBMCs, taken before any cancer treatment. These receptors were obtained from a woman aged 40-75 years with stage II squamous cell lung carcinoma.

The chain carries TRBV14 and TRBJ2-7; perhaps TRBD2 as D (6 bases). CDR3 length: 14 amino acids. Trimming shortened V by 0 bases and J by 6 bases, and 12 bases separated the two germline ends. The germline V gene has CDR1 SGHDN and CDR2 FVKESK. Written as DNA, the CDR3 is TGTGCCAGCAGCCAAGAGAGGAGGGGAGTCGAGCAGTACTTC. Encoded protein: CASSQERRGVEQYF. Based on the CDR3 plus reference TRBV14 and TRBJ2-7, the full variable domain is EAGVTQFPSHSVIEKGQTVTLRCDPISGHDNLYWYRRVMGKEIKFLLHFVKESKQDESGMPNNRFLAERTGGTYSTLKVQPAELEDSGVYFCASSQERRGVEQYFGPGTRLTVT.

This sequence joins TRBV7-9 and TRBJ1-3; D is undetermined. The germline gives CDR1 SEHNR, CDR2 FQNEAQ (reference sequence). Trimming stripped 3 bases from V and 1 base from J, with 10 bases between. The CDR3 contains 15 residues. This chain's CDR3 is CASSFAQSSGNTIYF. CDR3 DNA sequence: TGTGCCAGCAGCTTCGCCCAGTCGTCTGGAAACACCATATATTTT.

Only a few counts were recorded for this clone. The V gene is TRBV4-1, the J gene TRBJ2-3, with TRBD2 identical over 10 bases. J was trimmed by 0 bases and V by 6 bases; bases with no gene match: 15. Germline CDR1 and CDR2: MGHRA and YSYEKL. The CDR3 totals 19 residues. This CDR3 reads CASRPDPLGLAASTDTQYF. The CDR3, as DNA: TGCGCCAGCAGGCCAGACCCCCTTGGACTAGCGGCTAGCACAGATACGCAGTATTTT.

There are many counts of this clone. CDR3 bases: TGTGCCAGTAGTATAGAGTTGGCGGCCTCCTACGAGCAGTACTTC. Translating it yields CASSIELAASYEQYF. The rearrangement uses TRBV19 and TRBJ2-7, with unresolved D. V lost 0 bases and J 0 bases, leaving 9 bases between the germline ends. Germline CDR1 reads LNHDA; CDR2 reads SQIVND (reference sequence). The CDR3 runs to 15 residues.

The DNA for the CDR3 is TGCAGCGTACAGGGGGCCGATCAGCCCCAGCATTTT. It translates to CSVQGADQPQHF. This sequence joins TRBV29-1 and TRBJ1-5; TRBD1 matches at 9 bases. CDR1 is SQVTM, CDR2 ANQGSEA, per germline. The length of the CDR3 is 12 residues. Trimming took 6 bases from V and 5 from J; bases not matched to a gene: 2.